Listed below are T cell receptor beta chains from one sample, sequenced in a study of identical twins. TCRdb reprocessed the 5' RACE reads via MiXCR and lists one record per CDR3 protein. The sample comprises 450,000 to 650,000 distinct CDR3 sequences, roughly 15% of which are singletons, and around 0.4% rests with the top ten. The sample was also reused in another study, on yellow fever vaccine responses in identical twins.

Material: CD4+ T cells sorted from blood. The receptor set was obtained from a young woman in good health. Each CDR3 is given with its conserved first and last residue. Each record gives: V gene, D gene, J gene, clone size, CDR3 protein, CDR3 DNA. A D gene is named only where the DNA matches it firmly. The listing skips clone size in some rows; elsewhere it reads once, few, many or a size class.

v_call: TRBV5-6; d_call: TRBD2; j_call: TRBJ2-1; clone_size: few; cdr3_aa: CASSFSGTSGHNEQFF; cdr3_nt: TGTGCCAGCAGCTTCTCCGGGACTAGCGGACACAATGAGCAGTTCTTC
v_call: TRBV19; d_call: TRBD1; j_call: TRBJ2-7; clone_size: few; cdr3_aa: CATHTTGKDNLYEQYF; cdr3_nt: TGTGCCACACACACGACAGGGAAAGATAACCTCTACGAGCAGTACTTC
v_call: TRBV28; d_call: TRBD2; j_call: TRBJ2-7; clone_size: NA; cdr3_aa: CASSLSASGSNEQYF; cdr3_nt: TGTGCCAGCAGTTTGTCGGCTAGCGGGAGCAACGAGCAGTACTTC
v_call: TRBV6-2/TRBV6-3; d_call: NA; j_call: TRBJ2-3; clone_size: NA; cdr3_aa: CASTGGLGKDTQYF; cdr3_nt: TGTGCCAGCACCGGGGGCCTGGGGAAAGATACGCAGTATTTT
v_call: TRBV10-3; d_call: NA; j_call: TRBJ1-1; clone_size: NA; cdr3_aa: CAISESESTEAFF; cdr3_nt: TGTGCCATCAGTGAGTCGGAGTCCACTGAAGCTTTCTTT
v_call: TRBV5-6; d_call: NA; j_call: TRBJ2-1; clone_size: few; cdr3_aa: CASSSSRTIGEQFF; cdr3_nt: TGTGCCAGCAGCTCGAGTCGGACAATTGGTGAGCAGTTCTTC
v_call: TRBV20-1; d_call: NA; j_call: TRBJ2-3; clone_size: few; cdr3_aa: CSARVQDTQYF; cdr3_nt: TGCAGTGCTAGAGTTCAAGATACGCAGTATTTT
v_call: TRBV5-6; d_call: NA; j_call: TRBJ2-3; clone_size: few; cdr3_aa: CASSLIEGAYTQYF; cdr3_nt: TGTGCCAGCAGCTTAATCGAGGGTGCATATACGCAGTATTTT
v_call: TRBV27; d_call: TRBD2; j_call: TRBJ2-5; clone_size: NA; cdr3_aa: CASSVASGRALGRETQYF; cdr3_nt: TGTGCCAGCAGTGTGGCTAGCGGGAGGGCCCTCGGGCGAGAGACCCAGTACTTC
v_call: TRBV28; d_call: TRBD2; j_call: TRBJ2-3; clone_size: NA; cdr3_aa: CASSLRTQGLPTDTQYF; cdr3_nt: TGTGCCAGCAGTTTGCGGACCCAGGGACTACCCACAGATACGCAGTATTTT
v_call: TRBV20-1; d_call: NA; j_call: TRBJ2-1; clone_size: many; cdr3_aa: CSATVSDNEQFF; cdr3_nt: TGCAGTGCTACCGTTAGCGACAATGAGCAGTTCTTC
v_call: TRBV7-9; d_call: NA; j_call: TRBJ1-3; clone_size: few; cdr3_aa: CASSRLSGNTIYF; cdr3_nt: TGTGCCAGCAGCCGCCTCTCTGGAAACACCATATATTTT
v_call: TRBV20-1; d_call: TRBD2; j_call: TRBJ2-2; clone_size: NA; cdr3_aa: CSASNALAGGRNTGELFF; cdr3_nt: TGCAGTGCTAGTAATGCACTAGCGGGAGGGCGGAACACCGGGGAGCTGTTTTTT
v_call: TRBV4-1; d_call: TRBD1; j_call: TRBJ2-2; clone_size: NA; cdr3_aa: CASSVCGQGNTGELFF; cdr3_nt: TGCGCCAGCAGCGTTTGTGGACAGGGTAACACCGGGGAGCTGTTTTTT
v_call: TRBV11-2; d_call: TRBD2; j_call: TRBJ2-5; clone_size: few; cdr3_aa: CASSLERLAAQAQYF; cdr3_nt: TGTGCCAGCAGCTTAGAGAGACTAGCGGCCCAGGCCCAGTACTTC
v_call: TRBV29-1; d_call: NA; j_call: TRBJ1-1; clone_size: NA; cdr3_aa: CSVDWRNTEAFF; cdr3_nt: TGCAGCGTTGATTGGAGGAACACTGAAGCTTTCTTT
v_call: TRBV9; d_call: NA; j_call: TRBJ1-2; clone_size: many; cdr3_aa: CASSVASEQNYGYTF; cdr3_nt: TGTGCCAGCAGCGTAGCTTCCGAACAGAACTATGGCTACACCTTC
v_call: TRBV7-2; d_call: NA; j_call: TRBJ2-2; clone_size: few; cdr3_aa: CASSLVGVGELFF; cdr3_nt: TGTGCCAGCAGCTTAGTGGGAGTCGGGGAGCTGTTTTTT
v_call: TRBV7-6; d_call: NA; j_call: TRBJ2-1; clone_size: NA; cdr3_aa: CASSLASWAGSNEQFF; cdr3_nt: TGTGCCAGCAGCTTAGCTTCTTGGGCCGGGAGCAATGAGCAGTTCTTC
v_call: TRBV11-2; d_call: NA; j_call: TRBJ2-1; clone_size: NA; cdr3_aa: CASSPTVRDEQFF; cdr3_nt: TGTGCCAGCAGCCCGACGGTCCGGGATGAGCAGTTCTTC
v_call: TRBV7-9; d_call: TRBD1; j_call: TRBJ1-1; clone_size: few; cdr3_aa: CASSGGGRNTEAFF; cdr3_nt: TGTGCCAGCAGCGGAGGGGGCAGGAACACTGAAGCTTTCTTT
v_call: TRBV15; d_call: TRBD2; j_call: TRBJ2-2; clone_size: NA; cdr3_aa: CATSRTLAATNTGELFF; cdr3_nt: TGTGCCACCAGCAGAACTCTAGCGGCAACGAACACCGGGGAGCTGTTTTTT
v_call: TRBV18; d_call: NA; j_call: TRBJ2-7; clone_size: NA; cdr3_aa: CASSPPMSNEQYF; cdr3_nt: TGTGCCAGCTCACCCCCCATGAGCAACGAGCAGTACTTC
v_call: TRBV5-1; d_call: TRBD1; j_call: TRBJ2-5; clone_size: NA; cdr3_aa: CASSLAGQVETQYF; cdr3_nt: TGCGCCAGCAGCTTGGCGGGACAGGTGGAGACCCAGTACTTC
v_call: TRBV5-4; d_call: TRBD1; j_call: TRBJ1-2; clone_size: NA; cdr3_aa: CASSFPAGQTNYGYTF; cdr3_nt: TGTGCCAGCAGCTTTCCAGCGGGACAGACTAACTATGGCTACACCTTC
v_call: TRBV7-8; d_call: TRBD1; j_call: TRBJ1-1; clone_size: NA; cdr3_aa: CASSLTGVKNTEAFF; cdr3_nt: TGTGCCAGCAGCTTGACAGGGGTAAAGAACACTGAAGCTTTCTTT
v_call: TRBV20-1; d_call: NA; j_call: TRBJ1-5; clone_size: few; cdr3_aa: CSAGRANQPQHF; cdr3_nt: TGCAGTGCCGGCCGGGCAAATCAGCCCCAGCATTTT
v_call: TRBV20-1; d_call: NA; j_call: TRBJ2-1; clone_size: NA; cdr3_aa: CSLGSSWGNEQFF; cdr3_nt: TGCAGTCTGGGGTCTAGCTGGGGCAATGAGCAGTTCTTC
v_call: TRBV20-1; d_call: NA; j_call: TRBJ2-6; clone_size: NA; cdr3_aa: CSARGGLAVGSGANVLTF; cdr3_nt: TGCAGTGCTAGAGGGGGGCTAGCGGTCGGCTCTGGGGCCAACGTCCTGACTTTC
v_call: TRBV18; d_call: NA; j_call: TRBJ1-2; clone_size: few; cdr3_aa: CASSPPVLPQWGYTF; cdr3_nt: TGTGCCAGCTCACCACCGGTTCTACCACAGTGGGGCTACACCTTC
v_call: TRBV5-6; d_call: NA; j_call: TRBJ1-3; clone_size: many; cdr3_aa: CASSLGGQAGNTIYF; cdr3_nt: TGTGCCAGCAGCTTAGGGGGGCAAGCTGGAAACACCATATATTTT
v_call: TRBV12-3/TRBV12-4; d_call: TRBD2; j_call: TRBJ2-3; clone_size: NA; cdr3_aa: CASRTALGLRTDTQYF; cdr3_nt: TGTGCCAGCAGGACTGCCCTGGGACTACGCACAGATACGCAGTATTTT
v_call: TRBV10-3; d_call: NA; j_call: TRBJ2-4; clone_size: NA; cdr3_aa: CAISESRGSTAKNIQYF; cdr3_nt: TGTGCCATCAGTGAGTCGAGGGGGAGCACGGCCAAAAACATTCAGTACTTC
v_call: TRBV6-1; d_call: NA; j_call: TRBJ2-3; clone_size: NA; cdr3_aa: CASSVRPGVYGDTQYF; cdr3_nt: TGTGCCAGCAGTGTTCGGCCCGGGGTGTATGGAGATACGCAGTATTTT
v_call: TRBV9; d_call: TRBD1; j_call: TRBJ2-2; clone_size: once; cdr3_aa: CASSFGTAWAGELFF; cdr3_nt: TGTGCCAGCAGCTTCGGGACAGCCTGGGCCGGGGAGCTGTTTTTT
v_call: TRBV2; d_call: NA; j_call: TRBJ1-6; clone_size: once; cdr3_aa: CASRDRNYNSPLHF; cdr3_nt: TGTGCCAGCAGAGACCGGAACTATAATTCACCCCTCCACTTT
v_call: TRBV20-1; d_call: TRBD2; j_call: TRBJ2-5; clone_size: few; cdr3_aa: CSARSPTSVKRQTQYF; cdr3_nt: TGCAGTGCTAGATCCCCAACTAGCGTGAAACGTCAGACCCAGTACTTC
v_call: TRBV6-2/TRBV6-3; d_call: NA; j_call: TRBJ1-4; clone_size: NA; cdr3_aa: CASGREKLFF; cdr3_nt: TGTGCCAGCGGAAGAGAAAAACTGTTTTTT
v_call: TRBV29-1; d_call: NA; j_call: TRBJ2-2; clone_size: many; cdr3_aa: CSAADIPNTGELFF; cdr3_nt: TGCAGCGCCGCCGACATCCCGAACACCGGGGAGCTGTTTTTT
v_call: TRBV6-1; d_call: NA; j_call: TRBJ1-6; clone_size: NA; cdr3_aa: CASSPNRSGSPLHF; cdr3_nt: TGTGCCAGCAGCCCAAACAGGAGCGGTTCACCCCTCCACTTT
v_call: TRBV24-1; d_call: TRBD2; j_call: TRBJ2-1; clone_size: NA; cdr3_aa: CATSDPSGNAYNEQFF; cdr3_nt: TGTGCCACCAGTGATCCAAGCGGGAACGCCTACAATGAGCAGTTCTTC
v_call: TRBV4-1; d_call: TRBD2; j_call: TRBJ2-1; clone_size: many; cdr3_aa: CATNHPGTSGYNEQFF; cdr3_nt: TGCGCCACCAACCACCCCGGGACTAGCGGTTACAATGAGCAGTTCTTC